Each of the 32 T cell receptor beta chains below was sequenced from the same sample in a study of fetal regulatory T cell absence and autoimmunity (dated by TCRdb to 2017 to 2019). To prepare the library, the immunoSEQ multiplex PCR assay was applied. Drawn from immuneACCESS, this table holds only the in-frame rearrangements with V and J called that TCRdb kept. Clones are partly lost; checked studies trace under half to an unresolved V gene and leave the rest unexplained. Within this sample are about 95,000 clones, with 72% of them counted one time only. 1.5% to 2% of the sample is taken by the ten largest. The sample comprised pancreas tissue. These receptors all stem from a male donor with IPEX syndrome.

This rearrangement joins TRBV30 to TRBJ2-2; D not resolved. Germline V lookup: CDR1 GTSNPN, CDR2 SVGIG (reference sequence). The V gene lost 3 bases and the J gene lost 2 bases, with 4 bases spanning the gap. The CDR3 sequence is 12 residues long. The chain's CDR3 is CAWRGNTGELFF. For the CDR3, the DNA is TGTGCCTGGAGAGGTAACACCGGGGAGCTGTTTTTT.

The rearrangement links TRBV4-1 to TRBJ2-7; perhaps TRBD1 as D (6 bases). CDR1 and CDR2 from the germline V gene are MGHRA and YSYEKL. V was clipped by 5 bases and J by 5 bases, with 22 bases between them. This CDR3 has 16 amino acids. CDR3 sequence: CASSYEGDGPVHEQYF. CDR3 DNA sequence: TGCGCCAGCAGCTACGAGGGGGACGGACCCGTACACGAGCAGTACTTC.

This clone was counted between two and nine times. The gene calls are TRBV6-5 and TRBJ2-7; D assignment may be TRBD1 or TRBD2 (5 bases each). V was pared by 0 bases and J by 7 bases, with 10 bases between. Germline V lookup: CDR1 MNHEY, CDR2 SVGAGI. The CDR3 totals 13 residues. In DNA, the CDR3 is TGTGCCAGCAGTTACTCGGGGGATAAAGAGCAGTACTTC. Protein product: CASSYSGDKEQYF.

The CDR3 spells CASSLARTRSWYGYTF. The CDR3 DNA reads TGTGCCAGCAGCTTAGCGCGGACGAGGAGTTGGTATGGCTACACCTTC. The rearrangement uses TRBV7-2 and TRBJ1-2, with no clear D. V gave up 0 bases and J gave up 5 bases, with 16 bases separating them. The germline V gene encodes CDR1 SGHTA and CDR2 FQGNSA. The CDR3 has 16 residues.

The chain combines TRBV2 with TRBJ1-1, with D hard to call. Trimming pared 3 bases from V and 7 bases from J, leaving 9 bases between. Germline assignment: CDR1 SNHLY and CDR2 FYNNEI. The CDR3 consists of 12 residues. The CDR3 here is CASSDDSYEAFF. Written as DNA, the CDR3 is TGTGCCAGCAGTGATGATTCCTATGAAGCTTTCTTT.

CDR3: CASSPGQGYEQYF. Here the CDR3 DNA reads TGTGCCAGCAGCCCGGGACAGGGGTACGAGCAGTACTTC. The V gene is TRBV7-6, the J gene TRBJ2-7, with 10 bases fitting TRBD1. Germline V gives CDR1 SGHVS, CDR2 FNYEAQ. J gave up 4 bases and V 5 bases, and 2 bases lay outside the gene matches. The CDR3 length is 13 residues.

The chain carries TRBV6-5 and TRBJ2-7, with 9 bases identical to TRBD2. Germline V gene sequence: CDR1 MNHEY, CDR2 SVGAGI. The CDR3 extends over 16 amino acids. The ends lost 0 bases at V and 7 bases at J; junction bases unmatched: 10. The CDR3 spells CASSYSVPSGIGEQYF. CDR3 nucleotide sequence: TGTGCCAGCAGTTACTCGGTTCCTAGCGGGATTGGGGAGCAGTACTTC.

This clone was recorded a few times. The CDR3 sequence is CASSELYEQYF. The CDR3 DNA reads as TGTGCCAGCAGTGAACTCTACGAGCAGTACTTC. The chain carries TRBV6-1 and TRBJ2-7; D is undetermined. V shed 2 bases and J shed 3 bases, with 2 bases lying between them. CDR1 is MNHNS, CDR2 SASEGT, per germline. CDR3 length: 11 residues.

This clone showed up just a few times. The V and J genes are TRBV14 and TRBJ1-2; weak D call: TRBD1 (6 bases). The V gene's germline CDR1 is SGHDN and CDR2 FVKESK. V lost 4 bases to trimming and J lost 4 bases, with 13 bases between them. The CDR3 loop spans 14 amino acids. The CDR3 DNA follows: TGTGCCAGCAGCCCCTCGCGAGGGGGCTATGGCTACACCTTC. It codes for CASSPSRGGYGYTF.

This clone turned up a few times. Written as DNA, the CDR3 is TGTGCCAGCACCACCCCGGCCGGGGAGCTGTTTTTT. It encodes CASTTPAGELFF. The J gene is TRBJ2-2, the V gene TRBV6-5; unclear D gene. Trimming removed 7 bases from V and 6 bases from J, with 9 bases in between. Germline CDR1 is MNHEY and CDR2 is SVGAGI. CDR3 length: 12 amino acids.

V usage is TRBV4-1 and J usage is TRBJ2-2, with TRBD2 identical over 13 bases. CDR1 is MGHRA and CDR2 is YSYEKL in the germline V gene. The CDR3 is made up of 15 amino acids. The V gene end was trimmed by 4 bases and the J gene end by 5 bases; junction bases not matched to a gene: 1. The CDR3 bases are TGCGCCAGCAGCCCGGGACTAGCGGGAACCGGGGAGCTGTTTTTT. Translation: CASSPGLAGTGELFF.

The CDR3 nucleotides are TGTGCCAGCAGCCAAATCTCCTACGAGCAGTACTTC. Its translation: CASSQISYEQYF. The V and J genes are TRBV14 and TRBJ2-7; the D is unclear. This CDR3 comprises 12 residues. The germline V gene has CDR1 SGHDN and CDR2 FVKESK. Trimming removed 2 bases at V and 0 bases at J, with 2 bases between.

V is TRBV5-1 and J is TRBJ2-5; D remains ambiguous. The germline CDR1 and CDR2 sequences are SGHRS and YFSETQ. CDR3 length equals 11 residues. V lost 4 bases to trimming and J lost 0 bases, with 1 base between them. CDR3 region: CASSDQETQYF. CDR3 DNA sequence: TGCGCCAGCAGCGACCAAGAGACCCAGTACTTC. The full variable domain, with the rest looked up from reference TRBV5-1 and TRBJ2-5, is KAGVTQTPRYLIKTRGQQVTLSCSPISGHRSVSWYQQTPGQGLQFLFEYFSETQRNKGNFPGRFSGRQFSNSRSEMNVSTLELGDSALYLCASSDQETQYFGPGTRLLVL.

The chain carries TRBV5-8 and TRBJ2-7; D is perhaps TRBD1 (5 bases). V was shortened by 4 bases and J by 2 bases, with 16 bases between the two germline ends. The V gene's germline CDR1 is SGHTS and CDR2 YDEGEE. This CDR3 is built from 15 residues. CDR3 DNA sequence: TGTGCCAGCAGCGTCAGACAGTTATTCCCCTACGAGCAGTACTTC. Protein product: CASSVRQLFPYEQYF.

The chain carries TRBV10-2 and TRBJ1-2; a possible D gene is TRBD1 (6 bases). Germline assignment: CDR1 WSHSY and CDR2 SAAADI. The CDR3 is 13 residues long. The V gene lost 0 bases and the J gene lost 4 bases, with 6 bases spanning the gap. The CDR3 sequence is CASSESGGYGYTF. DNA for the CDR3: TGCGCCAGCAGTGAGTCAGGGGGCTATGGCTACACCTTC.

This clone showed up just a few times. The CDR3 loop is CASSGRDRSNYGYTF. CDR3 bases: TGTGCCAGCAGTGGACGGGACAGGTCTAACTATGGCTACACCTTC. The V gene is TRBV6-6, the J gene TRBJ1-2; 8 bases are a match to TRBD1. The CDR3 is made up of 15 amino acids. CDR1 and CDR2 (germline): MNHNY, SVGAGI (reference sequence). The J segment lost 0 bases and the V segment lost 5 bases, leaving 5 bases of the junction unmatched.

The chain combines TRBV27 with TRBJ1-2, with D uncertain. The V end was cut by 6 bases, the J end by 1 base, with 3 bases between. Germline V gene lookup returns CDR1 MNHEY and CDR2 SMNVEV (reference sequence). The CDR3 length is 11 residues. CDR3: CASRSNYGYTF. Here the CDR3 DNA reads TGTGCCAGCAGGAGTAACTATGGCTACACCTTC.

The chain carries TRBV5-4 and TRBJ2-3, with TRBD1 matching 7 bases. Trimming cost V 0 bases and J 5 bases; bases outside gene matches: 9. Germline CDR1 and CDR2: SGHNT and YYREEE (reference sequence). CDR3 length equals 16 residues. The CDR3 DNA follows: TGTGCCAGCAGCTTGGCCGGAAAGGGGGCGCAAGATACGCAGTATTTT. Its protein product is CASSLAGKGAQDTQYF.

The CDR3 sequence is CASSPGRTYGYTF. The CDR3 bases are TGTGCCAGCAGCCCCGGACGGACCTATGGCTACACCTTC. The chain has TRBV6-5 and TRBJ1-2; D call uncertain. V dropped 6 bases and J dropped 4 bases, with 12 bases sitting between them. Germline assignment: CDR1 MNHEY and CDR2 SVGAGI. There are 13 residues in the CDR3.

This clone was detected only a few times. The chain couples TRBV6-6 to TRBJ2-7; D is possibly TRBD1 or TRBD2 (5 bases each). V lost 5 bases and J 3 bases, leaving 8 bases between the germline ends. The CDR3 runs to 12 residues. In germline, CDR1 is MNHNY, CDR2 SVGAGI (reference sequence). In DNA, the CDR3 is TGTGCCAGCAGTCCAGGGAGCTACGAGCAGTACTTC. As protein: CASSPGSYEQYF.

V usage is TRBV5-3 and J usage is TRBJ2-2, with D unclear. TRBV5-3 is identified as an open reading frame with a role that is uncertain. Trimming left V 3 bases short and J 2 bases short, with 11 bases between. This CDR3 region has 15 residues. For the CDR3, the DNA is TGTGCCAGAAGCTGCCCAGGTTTCAACACCGGGGAGCTGTTTTTT. Protein sequence: CARSCPGFNTGELFF.

The rearrangement links TRBV7-2 to TRBJ2-2; 7 bases align to TRBD1. This CDR3 has 16 amino acids. V trimming: 2 bases; J trimming: 7 bases; junction bases outside the gene matches: 10. Per germline, CDR1 SGHTA and CDR2 FQGNSA. CDR3 DNA sequence: TGTGCCAGCAGCTTACGCCACAGGGGTTTTAGCGGGGAGCTGTTTTTT. Amino acid sequence: CASSLRHRGFSGELFF.

This rearrangement joins TRBV27 to TRBJ2-3; unclear D gene. There are 14 residues in the CDR3. The germline V and J ends were trimmed by 2 bases and 3 bases, with 9 bases remaining between them. CDR1 is MNHEY, CDR2 SMNVEV, per germline (reference sequence). The CDR3, as DNA: TGTGCCAGCAGTTTAAACTATAGGACAGATACGCAGTATTTT. Amino acids: CASSLNYRTDTQYF.

CDR3 nucleotides: TGTGCCAGCAGTTTCAAGCGGGGGGGAGAAGAGACCCAGTACTTC. Protein product: CASSFKRGGEETQYF. The chain has TRBV27 and TRBJ2-5; 10 nucleotides line up with TRBD2. V lost 3 bases, J lost 3 bases, and 4 bases stayed unmatched. Germline CDR1 MNHEY, CDR2 SMNVEV (reference sequence). CDR3 length: 15 amino acids.

The gene calls are TRBV5-4 and TRBJ1-2; D uncertain. The V end lost 2 bases, the J end lost 8 bases, and 13 bases lay between the germline ends. Germline CDR1 reads SGHNT; CDR2 reads YYREEE (reference sequence). The length of the CDR3 is 13 residues. As DNA, the CDR3 is TGTGCCAGCAGCTTTAGCGGAGGGAAAGGCTACACCTTC. Protein sequence: CASSFSGGKGYTF.

This rearrangement joins TRBV15 to TRBJ2-5; 7 bases fit TRBD2. Trimming cost V 1 base and J 3 bases; bases outside gene matches: 2. Per the germline V gene, CDR1 is LNHNV and CDR2 is YYDKDF (reference sequence). This CDR3 spans 14 amino acids. The CDR3 DNA reads TGTGCCACCAGCAGAGGTCTAGCGGAAGAGACCCAGTACTTC. This codes for CATSRGLAEETQYF.

This chain links TRBV7-8 with TRBJ1-1; a weak D match, TRBD1 (6 bases). Germline V CDR1 and CDR2: SGHVS, FQNEAQ. The germline V and J ends were trimmed by 2 bases and 4 bases, with 14 bases remaining between them. This CDR3 contains 15 residues. In DNA, the CDR3 is TGTGCCAGCAGCTTAAACACAGGGATGGGCACTGAAGCTTTCTTT. It is translated as CASSLNTGMGTEAFF.

A remark on this clone: A clone one base away is much larger, so this may be a read error. The same CDR3 is also encoded by other DNA sequences in this sample. The chain recombines TRBV11-3 with TRBJ1-2; no clear D gene. The V end lost 5 bases, the J end lost 4 bases, and 11 bases lay between the germline ends. Germline CDR1 reads SGHNT; CDR2 reads YENEEA. CDR3 length equals 13 residues. The CDR3 DNA sequence: TGTGCCAGCAGCCCCGGCACACTCTATGGCTACACCTTC. It is translated as CASSPGTLYGYTF. Combining the CDR3 with reference TRBV11-3 and TRBJ1-2 gives the whole variable domain EAGVVQSPRYKIIEKKQPVAFWCNPISGHNTLYWYLQNLGQGPELLIRYENEEAVDDSQLPKDRFSAERLKGVDSTLKIQPAELGDSAVYLCASSPGTLYGYTFGSGTRLTVV.

The chain uses TRBV30 and TRBJ1-1, with D unresolved. V was clipped by 0 bases and J by 0 bases, with 2 bases between them. Germline V lookup: CDR1 GTSNPN, CDR2 SVGIG (reference sequence). CDR3 length: 12 amino acids. The CDR3 sequence is CAWSVLNTEAFF. DNA of the CDR3: TGTGCCTGGAGTGTTTTGAACACTGAAGCTTTCTTT.

This clone was seen a handful of times. The gene calls are TRBV5-1 and TRBJ1-2; the D is unclear. Germline V gene data show CDR1 as SGHRS and CDR2 as YFSETQ. The CDR3 runs 12 residues. Trimming removed 4 bases at V and 6 bases at J, with 10 bases between. DNA of the CDR3: TGCGCCAGCAGCATATACAACGATGGCTACACCTTC. Translated, it gives CASSIYNDGYTF.

This clone was seen more than once but under ten times. V and J are TRBV4-1 and TRBJ2-2; no reliable D call. Germline lookup yields CDR1 MGHRA and CDR2 YSYEKL. The CDR3 spans 15 residues. Trimming took off 1 base at V and 1 base at J, with 7 bases between the two ends. DNA of the CDR3: TGCGCCAGCAGCCAAGCTGGGGTGAACACCGGGGAGCTGTTTTTT. The encoded protein is CASSQAGVNTGELFF.

This chain uses TRBV6-5 with TRBJ2-7; D ambiguous. CDR3 length: 15 residues. The V and J ends lost 0 bases and 2 bases respectively, with 11 bases between them. Per germline, CDR1 MNHEY and CDR2 SVGAGI. As DNA, the CDR3 is TGTGCCAGCAGTTACTCCGATTACCCAACCTACGAGCAGTACTTC. Protein sequence: CASSYSDYPTYEQYF.